Presented here are 18 T cell receptor beta chains from one specimen sequenced in a study of control samples from healthy donors and cancer patients. The assay was immunoSEQ multiplex PCR, and TCRdb's table has in-frame clones only and misses some. Among about 85,000 clones listed, approximately 90% were seen once. What was sequenced was blood. Receptors originate from a woman between 18 and 29 years old in good health.

The chain recombines TRBV28 with TRBJ1-4; 9 bases are a match to TRBD1. The CDR3 contains 16 residues. Germline V lookup: CDR1 MDHEN, CDR2 SYDVKM. The J segment lost 8 bases and the V segment lost 5 bases, leaving 12 bases of the junction unmatched. The CDR3 DNA reads TGTGCCAGCAGTCCAAACACCGGGACAGGGCAGGAAAAACTGTTTTTT. Translating it yields CASSPNTGTGQEKLFF.

CDR3 coding DNA: TGTGCCAGCTCACAAGTTTCACAGGGGGCTGGAGAGACCCAGTACTTC. Translating it yields CASSQVSQGAGETQYF. The J gene is TRBJ2-5, the V gene TRBV18; 9 nucleotides agree with TRBD1. Looked up from germline, CDR1 is KGHSH and CDR2 is LQKENI. The J segment lost 4 bases and the V segment lost 4 bases, leaving 10 bases of the junction unmatched. The CDR3 has 16 residues.

The chain recombines TRBV4-2 with TRBJ1-2; D may be TRBD1 (5 bases). V was shortened by 3 bases and J by 8 bases, with 22 bases between the two germline ends. Germline CDR1 is LGHNA and CDR2 is YNFKEQ. There are 16 residues in the CDR3. DNA of the CDR3: TGTGCCAGCAGCCATGTCACTGAGCAGGGATGGAAAGGCTACACCTTC. Translation: CASSHVTEQGWKGYTF.

This sequence joins TRBV7-2 and TRBJ2-2; no firm D call. This CDR3 is built from 14 residues. CDR1 is SGHTA and CDR2 is FQGNSA in the germline V gene. Trimming removed 7 bases at V and 5 bases at J, with 14 bases between. The CDR3 DNA is TGTGCCAGCAACTTCTATCAGGATACCGGGGAGCTGTTTTTT. This gives the protein CASNFYQDTGELFF. Combining the CDR3 with reference TRBV7-2 and TRBJ2-2 gives the whole variable domain GAGVSQSPSNKVTEKGKDVELRCDPISGHTALYWYRQSLGQGLEFLIYFQGNSAPDKSGLPSDRFSAERTGGSVSTLTIQRTQQEDSAVYLCASNFYQDTGELFFGEGSRLTVL.

The V gene is TRBV4-1, the J gene TRBJ1-5; 8 nucleotides align to TRBD1. CDR3 size: 15 residues. V lost 3 bases to trimming and J lost 1 base; unmatched junction nucleotides: 2. Germline lookup yields CDR1 MGHRA and CDR2 YSYEKL. The CDR3 DNA reads as TGCGCCAGCAGCCAGGGGACAGGCAGCAATCAGCCCCAGCATTTT. It is translated as CASSQGTGSNQPQHF.

The chain carries TRBV6-6 and TRBJ2-5, with TRBD1 matching over 8 bases. Germline V CDR1 and CDR2: MNHNY, SVGAGI (reference sequence). Trimming at V came to 7 bases and at J to 0 bases, leaving 10 bases not matched to a gene. The CDR3 length is 16 residues. Here the CDR3 DNA reads TGTGCCAGCATTTCCGGACAGGGATCGGACCAAGAGACCCAGTACTTC. The encoded protein is CASISGQGSDQETQYF.

V usage is TRBV6-1 and J usage is TRBJ1-2; maybe TRBD1 (5 bases). This CDR3 is 18 amino acids long. With 0 bases removed from V and 0 bases from J, the gap between germline ends came to 17 bases. Per germline, CDR1 MNHNS and CDR2 SASEGT. CDR3 sequence reads: CASSEAGTLARANYGYTF. The CDR3 region has the DNA TGTGCCAGCAGTGAAGCCGGGACCCTGGCCCGAGCTAACTATGGCTACACCTTC.

This chain uses TRBV4-1 with TRBJ1-5, with 7 nucleotides matching TRBD1. V was clipped by 4 bases and J by 4 bases; unmatched bases: 7. Germline values: CDR1 MGHRA, CDR2 YSYEKL. The CDR3 is made up of 15 amino acids. CDR3 nucleotides: TGCGCCAGCAGCCGCCTCGGGACAGCAAATCAGCCCCAGCATTTT. Translating it yields CASSRLGTANQPQHF.

This chain links TRBV7-7 with TRBJ1-1; D not certain. The CDR3 is 13 residues long. CDR1 and CDR2 (germline): SSHAT, FNYEAQ (reference sequence). The ends were cut back, 0 bases at V and 5 bases at J, with 7 bases in the middle. This chain's CDR3 is CASSLAPKTEAFF. DNA for the CDR3: TGTGCCAGCAGCTTAGCCCCGAAAACTGAAGCTTTCTTT. The full variable domain, in which reference TRBV7-7 and TRBJ1-1 provide the parts outside the CDR3, is GAGVSQSPRYKVTKRGQDVTLRCDPISSHATLYWYQQALGQGPEFLTYFNYEAQPDKSGLPSDRFSAERPEGSISTLTIQRTEQRDSAMYRCASSLAPKTEAFFGQGTRLTVV.

The chain joins TRBV7-3 to TRBJ1-1, with D unresolved. V was shortened by 4 bases and J by 1 base, with 7 bases between the two germline ends. The CDR3 has 13 amino acids. From germline, CDR1 is SGHTA and CDR2 FQGTGA. The CDR3 is CASSSLRNTEAFF. The CDR3 DNA follows: TGTGCCAGCAGCTCACTCCGGAACACTGAAGCTTTCTTT.

This clone came up once. The chain couples TRBV20-1 to TRBJ2-7, with D tentatively TRBD1 (6 bases). CDR1 is DFQATT, CDR2 SNEGSKA, per germline (reference sequence). Trimming shortened V by 5 bases and J by 5 bases, and 10 bases separated the two germline ends. The CDR3 is 11 amino acids. The DNA of the CDR3 is TGCAGTGCTTACAGGGTAAACGAGCAGTACTTC. Its translation: CSAYRVNEQYF.

V and J are TRBV20-1 and TRBJ1-1; a possible D gene is TRBD1 (6 bases). CDR1 DFQATT and CDR2 SNEGSKA come from the germline V gene (reference sequence). Trimming removed 4 bases at V and 11 bases at J, with 11 bases between. There are 10 residues in the CDR3. The CDR3 DNA is TGCAGTGCTAACAGGGTGGATGCTTTCTTT. Its translation is CSANRVDAFF.

V usage is TRBV9 and J usage is TRBJ2-6; the D gene is possibly TRBD1 (6 bases). V was trimmed by 0 bases and J by 1 base, leaving 17 bases between them. Germline V CDR1 and CDR2: SGDLS, YYNGEE. The CDR3 contains 19 residues. The CDR3 sequence: CASSVDNAGALSGANVLTF. The CDR3 region has the DNA TGTGCCAGCAGCGTAGATAATGCAGGGGCCCTATCTGGGGCCAACGTCCTGACTTTC. The whole variable domain, remainder taken from reference TRBV9 and TRBJ2-6, is DSGVTQTPKHLITATGQRVTLRCSPRSGDLSVYWYQQSLDQGLQFLIQYYNGEERAKGNILERFSAQQFPDLHSELNLSSLELGDSALYFCASSVDNAGALSGANVLTFGAGSRLTVL.

The V gene is TRBV24-1, the J gene TRBJ1-2; the D gene is possibly TRBD1 (6 bases). V was trimmed by 2 bases and J by 8 bases, leaving 20 bases between them. The CDR3 length is 16 residues. Germline V gene lookup returns CDR1 KGHDR and CDR2 SFDVKD. The DNA for the CDR3 is TGTGCCACCAGTGATTCCGGGACAACGCAATTCAGGGGCTACACCTTC. Protein product: CATSDSGTTQFRGYTF.

This clone is a singleton in its sample. This chain joins TRBV19 and TRBJ2-1; 9 bases are shared with TRBD1. Trimming took 5 bases from V and 9 from J; bases not matched to a gene: 14. CDR3 length: 16 residues. In germline, CDR1 is LNHDA, CDR2 SQIVND (reference sequence). CDR3 sequence (DNA): TGTGCCAGTAGTCTAATCCGGGACAGGGAAGAGAGTGAGCAGTTCTTC. It encodes CASSLIRDREESEQFF.

V and J are TRBV7-3 and TRBJ1-1; no reliable D call. Trimming pared 5 bases from V and 3 bases from J, leaving 16 bases between. The CDR3 is 15 amino acids. Germline values: CDR1 SGHTA, CDR2 FQGTGA. The CDR3 DNA is TGTGCCAGCAGCCCAGTAGCGAGGAAAGACACTGAAGCTTTCTTT. This encodes CASSPVARKDTEAFF.

This sequence joins TRBV27 and TRBJ1-1; D is undetermined. The CDR3 loop spans 13 amino acids. Trimming shortened V by 6 bases and J by 0 bases, and 8 bases separated the two germline ends. The germline V gene has CDR1 MNHEY and CDR2 SMNVEV (reference sequence). The CDR3, as DNA: TGTGCCAGCAGCCCGGTCCTGAACACTGAAGCTTTCTTT. Translation gives CASSPVLNTEAFF.

The rearrangement joins TRBV10-3 to TRBJ2-7; 8 nucleotides agree with TRBD2. With 10 bases clipped from V and 7 bases from J, the junction kept 18 bases outside the gene matches. In germline, CDR1 is ENHRY, CDR2 SYGVKD. The CDR3 totals 15 residues. CDR3 DNA: TGTGCCACCTCTGTCAAGCGGGAGATCTCTGGAGAGCAGTACTTC. It specifies CATSVKREISGEQYF.